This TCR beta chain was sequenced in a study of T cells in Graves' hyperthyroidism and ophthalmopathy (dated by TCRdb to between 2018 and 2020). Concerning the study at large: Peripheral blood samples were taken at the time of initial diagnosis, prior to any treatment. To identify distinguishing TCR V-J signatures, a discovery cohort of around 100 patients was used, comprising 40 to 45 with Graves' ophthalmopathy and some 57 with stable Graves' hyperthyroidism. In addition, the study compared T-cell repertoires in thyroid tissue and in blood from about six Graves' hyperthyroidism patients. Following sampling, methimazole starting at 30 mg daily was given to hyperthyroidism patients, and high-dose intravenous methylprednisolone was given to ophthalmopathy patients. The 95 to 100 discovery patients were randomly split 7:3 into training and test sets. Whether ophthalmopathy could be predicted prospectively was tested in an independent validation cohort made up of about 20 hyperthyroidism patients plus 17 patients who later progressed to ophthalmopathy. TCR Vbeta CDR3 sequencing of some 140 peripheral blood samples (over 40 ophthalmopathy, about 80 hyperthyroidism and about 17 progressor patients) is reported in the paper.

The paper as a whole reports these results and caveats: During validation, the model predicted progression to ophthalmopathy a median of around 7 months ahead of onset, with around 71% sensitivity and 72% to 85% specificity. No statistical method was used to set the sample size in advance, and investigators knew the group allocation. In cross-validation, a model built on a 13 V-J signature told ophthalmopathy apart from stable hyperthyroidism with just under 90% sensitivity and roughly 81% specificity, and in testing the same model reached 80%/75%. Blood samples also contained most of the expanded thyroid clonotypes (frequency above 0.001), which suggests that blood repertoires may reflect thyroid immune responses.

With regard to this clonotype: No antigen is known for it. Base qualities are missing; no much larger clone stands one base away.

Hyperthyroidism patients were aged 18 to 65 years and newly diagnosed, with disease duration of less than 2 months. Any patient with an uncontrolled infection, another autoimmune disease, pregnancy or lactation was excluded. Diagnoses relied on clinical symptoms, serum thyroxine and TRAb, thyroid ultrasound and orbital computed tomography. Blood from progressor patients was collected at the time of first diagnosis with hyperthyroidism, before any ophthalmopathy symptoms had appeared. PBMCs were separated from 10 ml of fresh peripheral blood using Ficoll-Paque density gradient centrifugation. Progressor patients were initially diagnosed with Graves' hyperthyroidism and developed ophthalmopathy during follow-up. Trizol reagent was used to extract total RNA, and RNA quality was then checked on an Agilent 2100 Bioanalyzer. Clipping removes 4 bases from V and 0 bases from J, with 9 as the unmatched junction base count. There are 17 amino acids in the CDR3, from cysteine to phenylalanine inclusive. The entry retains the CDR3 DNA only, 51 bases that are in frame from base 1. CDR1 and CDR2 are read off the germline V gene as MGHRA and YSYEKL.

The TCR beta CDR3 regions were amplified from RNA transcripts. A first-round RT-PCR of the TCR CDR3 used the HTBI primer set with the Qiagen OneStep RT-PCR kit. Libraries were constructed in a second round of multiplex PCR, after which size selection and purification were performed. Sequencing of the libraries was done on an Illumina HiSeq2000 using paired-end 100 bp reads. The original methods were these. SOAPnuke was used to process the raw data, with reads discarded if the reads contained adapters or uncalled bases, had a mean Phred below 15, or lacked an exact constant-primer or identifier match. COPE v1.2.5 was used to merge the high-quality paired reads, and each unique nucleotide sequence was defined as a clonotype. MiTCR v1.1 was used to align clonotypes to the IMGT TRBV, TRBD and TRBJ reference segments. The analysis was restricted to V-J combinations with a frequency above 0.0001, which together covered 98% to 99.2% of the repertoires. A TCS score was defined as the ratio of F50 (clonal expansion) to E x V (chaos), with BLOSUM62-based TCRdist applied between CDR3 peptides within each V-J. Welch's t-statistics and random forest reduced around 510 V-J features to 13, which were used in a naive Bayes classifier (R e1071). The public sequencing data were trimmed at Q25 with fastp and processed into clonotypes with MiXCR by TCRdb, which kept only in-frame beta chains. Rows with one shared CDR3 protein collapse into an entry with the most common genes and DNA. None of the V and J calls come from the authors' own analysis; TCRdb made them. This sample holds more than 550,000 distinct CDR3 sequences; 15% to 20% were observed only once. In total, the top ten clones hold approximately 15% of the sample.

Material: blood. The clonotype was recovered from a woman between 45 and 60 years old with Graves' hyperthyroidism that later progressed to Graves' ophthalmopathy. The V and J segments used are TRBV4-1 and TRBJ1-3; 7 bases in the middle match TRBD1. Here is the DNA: TGCGCCAGCAGCCGAACCGTCACAGGGGTCTCTGGAAACACCATATATTTT. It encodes CASSRTVTGVSGNTIYF.